Listed below are T cell receptor beta chains from one sample, sequenced in a study of blood T cells in healthy people across ages. TCRdb re-called the 5' RACE reads with MiXCR, one entry per CDR3 protein. This sample has roughly 730,000 distinct CDR3 sequences, with approximately 60% found just once. The sequencing input was blood. The receptor source for this set is a man in his forties in good health. The CDR3 runs from the conserved cysteine through the conserved F or W. The D gene is left open where the match is weak. Clone size is shown for a subset of rows, as once, few, many or a class of expanded clone.

TRBV29-1,NA,NA,TRBJ1-2,TGCAGCGTTGACGGGGGCAGTGGCTACACCTTC,CSVDGGSGYTF
TRBV6-1,NA,NA,TRBJ1-1,TGTGCCAGCAGTAGGGACGAGGCTGAAGCTTTCTTT,CASSRDEAEAFF
TRBV20-1,NA,TRBD2,TRBJ2-7,TGCAGTGCTAGAGTTTTTAGTGGTTCTAGCGGGAGTGTATCCTACAATGAGCAGTACTTC,CSARVFSGSSGSVSYNEQYF
TRBV11-3,NA,NA,TRBJ2-1,TGTGCCAGCGGAAAACCCAGCTCGGGAAATGAGCAGTTCTTC,CASGKPSSGNEQFF
TRBV5-1,NA,NA,TRBJ2-5,TGCACCAGCCGAAGGTCAGGGATACAAGAGACCCAGTACTTC,CTSRRSGIQETQYF
TRBV6-1,few,NA,TRBJ1-5,TGTGCCAGCAGGGCAGGGGCCAATCAGCCCCAGCATTTT,CASRAGANQPQHF
TRBV9,NA,TRBD2,TRBJ2-7,TGTGCCAGCAGCGGAAGAGCGGGAGGCTTACTCTACGAGCAGTACTTC,CASSGRAGGLLYEQYF
TRBV7-8,few,TRBD2,TRBJ2-3,TGTGCCAGCAGCTTGCGGGGGGGGCTTACAGATACGCAGTATTTT,CASSLRGGLTDTQYF
TRBV20-1,NA,NA,TRBJ2-3,TGCAGTGCTCTAGACCAGCTCACAGATACGCAGTATTTT,CSALDQLTDTQYF
TRBV6-5,NA,TRBD1,TRBJ2-7,TGTGCCAGCATGTTGAACCCCGAAACACAGGGGACCTCCTACGAGCAGTACTTC,CASMLNPETQGTSYEQYF
TRBV7-2,NA,TRBD2,TRBJ2-3,TGTGCCAGCAGCTACAATTCGGGACTAGCGGGGGAGAGCACAGATACGCAGTATTTT,CASSYNSGLAGESTDTQYF
TRBV7-2,few,NA,TRBJ2-3,TGTGCCAGCAGCCCCGGGGTCGACACAGATACGCAGTATTTT,CASSPGVDTDTQYF
TRBV6-5,NA,TRBD1,TRBJ2-2,TGTGCCAGCAGTCTACACCGGGACAGGGAGTTAATACCCGGGGAGCTGTTTTTT,CASSLHRDRELIPGELFF
TRBV15,NA,NA,TRBJ2-5,TGTGCCACCAGCAGAGATCGACTAGTATTGGCGACCCAGTACTTC,CATSRDRLVLATQYF
TRBV4-1,NA,TRBD2,TRBJ2-7,TGCGCCAGCAGCAACAGGACTAGCGGGGATTACGAGCAGTACTTC,CASSNRTSGDYEQYF
TRBV9,NA,NA,TRBJ1-1,TGTGCCAGCAGCGCCCCTAACACTGAAGCTTTCTTT,CASSAPNTEAFF
TRBV6-5,NA,TRBD2,TRBJ2-2,TGTGCCAGCAGCTACGTGTCTAGCGGGAGCACAAACACCGGGGAGCTGTTTTTT,CASSYVSSGSTNTGELFF
TRBV5-1,NA,NA,TRBJ2-1,TGCGCCAGCAGCTTGGATGTGGGGGATTCCTACAATGAGCAGTTCTTC,CASSLDVGDSYNEQFF
TRBV20-1,once,NA,TRBJ2-3,TGCAGTGCGGGTTCTGGCGTCGGGCCTAGCACAGATACGCAGTATTTT,CSAGSGVGPSTDTQYF
TRBV27,NA,TRBD1,TRBJ2-7,TGTGCCAGCAGTTCCTACAGGGGCCGCTACGAGCAGTACTTC,CASSSYRGRYEQYF
TRBV5-1,NA,NA,TRBJ1-1,TGCGCCAGCAGCTCCCCCGGCCCCAACACTGAAGCTTTCTTT,CASSSPGPNTEAFF
TRBV29-1,NA,NA,TRBJ1-2,TGCAGCGTTGAGGGCAGCTCTAACTATGGCTACACCTTC,CSVEGSSNYGYTF
TRBV7-8,NA,TRBD1,TRBJ1-1,TGTGCCAGCAGCGTTAGACAGGGGTTGGGGGACACTGAAGCTTTCTTT,CASSVRQGLGDTEAFF
TRBV20-1,NA,NA,TRBJ2-1,TGCAGTGCTTTTACAGGGAAAGGTGTCGATGAGCAGTTCTTC,CSAFTGKGVDEQFF
TRBV3-1,NA,NA,TRBJ2-7,TGTGCCAGCAACTTCTCCCGGGACCGTTCCTACGAGCAGTACTTC,CASNFSRDRSYEQYF
TRBV27,NA,NA,TRBJ2-1,TGTGCCAGCAGTTTTATGGTTGGGGAGCAGTTCTTC,CASSFMVGEQFF
TRBV7-3,NA,NA,TRBJ2-5,TGTGCCAGCAGCTTAGGGCCGGGAGAGAAAGAGACCCAGTACTTC,CASSLGPGEKETQYF
TRBV4-1,NA,NA,TRBJ2-1,TGCGCCAGCAGCCAAGTCACAGGCCAGAGTGTCAATGAGCAGTTCTTC,CASSQVTGQSVNEQFF